Following are 13 T cell receptor beta chains from one sample sequenced in a study of T cells in Graves' hyperthyroidism and ophthalmopathy. TCR beta CDR3 region amplification was performed from RNA transcripts. HTBI primers were employed in a first-round RT-PCR of the TCR CDR3. In TCRdb, the multiplex PCR reads were re-called with MiXCR into one record per CDR3 protein. The repertoire holds about 49,000 distinct CDR3 sequences, around 55% seen once, with under 35% in the top ten. Sequencing input: peripheral blood or thyroid tissue (not recorded which). The receptors shown here come from a man aged 18 to 29 with Graves' hyperthyroidism.

V and J are TRBV9 and TRBJ1-1; no definite D call. Germline assignment: CDR1 SGDLS and CDR2 YYNGEE. CDR3 length equals 11 residues. The V end lost 4 bases, the J end lost 8 bases, and 9 bases lay between the germline ends. Here the CDR3 DNA reads TGTGCCAGCAGCCCCCTTATGGAAGCTTTCTTT. This translates into CASSPLMEAFF.

This clonotype was found once. Mismatch with germline at one junction end may stem from a read error. The J gene is TRBJ2-7, the V gene TRBV7-8; 9 nucleotides match TRBD2. Germline V lookup: CDR1 SGHVS, CDR2 FQNEAQ. This CDR3 contains 18 residues. Written as DNA, the CDR3 is TGTGCCAGCCCACAGGGTCTCGCGGCTAGCGGGGTCTCCTACGGGCAGTACTTC. It encodes CASPQGLAASGVSYGQYF. The full variable domain, its missing parts supplied by reference TRBV7-8 and TRBJ2-7, is GAGVSQSPRYKVAKRGQDVALRCDPISGHVSLFWYQQALGQGPEFLTYFQNEAQLDKSGLPSDRFFAERPEGSVSTLKIQRTQQEDSAVYLCASPQGLAASGVSYGQYFGPGTRLTVT.

The rearrangement joins TRBV29-1 to TRBJ2-7; D is perhaps TRBD1 (6 bases). This CDR3 comprises 11 residues. CDR1 SQVTM and CDR2 ANQGSEA come from the germline V gene. Trimming took 3 bases from V and 6 from J, leaving 9 bases between them. In nucleotides, the CDR3 is TGCAGCGTTGACAGGGGTGGCGAGCAGTACTTC. Residues: CSVDRGGEQYF.

The chain recombines TRBV10-1 with TRBJ1-5, with D unclear. The CDR3 is 12 residues long. Trimming stripped 6 bases from V and 3 bases from J, with 6 bases between. Germline V gene sequence: CDR1 WNHNN, CDR2 SYGVQD (reference sequence). CDR3 bases: TGCGCCAGCAGCGACGACAATCAGCCCCAGCATTTT. It yields the protein CASSDDNQPQHF.

This clonotype was recorded at least ten times. The genes are TRBV2 and TRBJ2-3; D may be TRBD1 or TRBD2 (6 bases each). The ends were cut back, 10 bases at V and 0 bases at J, with 14 bases in the middle. The germline CDR1 and CDR2 sequences are SNHLY and FYNNEI. The CDR3 contains 14 residues. The CDR3 DNA reads TGTGCCAACTACTGGGGGGCTAGCACAGATACGCAGTATTTT. As protein: CANYWGASTDTQYF.

By share, this clonotype counts as medium-sized. This chain links TRBV7-9 with TRBJ2-5; the D gene is possibly TRBD1 (6 bases). Trimming left V 3 bases short and J 3 bases short, with 11 bases between. The CDR3 covers 14 residues. Germline values: CDR1 SEHNR, CDR2 FQNEAQ (reference sequence). CDR3 DNA sequence: TGTGCCAGCAGCTTCTTTTCAGGGGAAGAGACCCAGTACTTC. As protein: CASSFFSGEETQYF.

The chain links TRBV24-1 to TRBJ2-2; 8 nucleotides agree with TRBD1. There are 16 residues in the CDR3. V shed 5 bases, J shed 3 bases, and the junction held 7 bases outside the gene matches. Germline CDR1 reads KGHDR; CDR2 reads SFDVKD. CDR3 bases: TGTGCCACCAGTGCATCAGGGGGCGGCGACACCGGGGAGCTGTTTTTT. Its translation is CATSASGGGDTGELFF.

The CDR3 loop is CSERQPNYGYTF. The CDR3 nucleotides are TGCAGCGAAAGACAGCCTAACTATGGCTACACCTTC. The chain employs TRBV29-1 and TRBJ1-2; a weak D match, TRBD1 (5 bases). Germline V gene sequence: CDR1 SQVTM, CDR2 ANQGSEA. Trimming cost V 7 bases and J 0 bases, with 9 bases left between them. This CDR3 has 12 residues.

The V call is TRBV29-1, the J call TRBJ2-7, with 9 bases identical to TRBD2. V lost 4 bases, J lost 7 bases, and 5 bases stayed unmatched. The CDR3 length is 12 residues. Germline CDR1 is SQVTM and CDR2 is ANQGSEA. The CDR3 sequence is CSVVSGSSEQYF. Here the CDR3 DNA reads TGCAGCGTTGTTAGCGGGAGTAGTGAGCAGTACTTC.

This chain connects TRBV20-1 to TRBJ2-7, with D possibly being TRBD2 (6 bases). Trimming removed 2 bases from V and 5 bases from J, with 28 bases in between. Looked up from germline, CDR1 is DFQATT and CDR2 is SNEGSKA (reference sequence). There are 18 residues in the CDR3. This chain's CDR3 is CSARPTLAPEGPADEQYF. CDR3 DNA: TGCAGTGCTAGACCAACTCTAGCGCCAGAGGGTCCCGCCGACGAGCAGTACTTC.

This chain links TRBV14 with TRBJ2-7; tentatively, D is TRBD2 (6 bases). The CDR3 totals 15 residues. Germline lookup yields CDR1 SGHDN and CDR2 FVKESK. V was trimmed by 1 base and J by 0 bases, leaving 10 bases between them. The CDR3 loop reads CASSQGAGPSYEQYF. CDR3 bases: TGTGCCAGCAGCCAAGGTGCGGGACCCTCCTACGAGCAGTACTTC.

The J gene is TRBJ2-7, the V gene TRBV11-1; 7 bases fit TRBD1. Per germline, CDR1 SGHAT and CDR2 FQDESV (reference sequence). The trim removed 5 bases at V and 3 bases at J, leaving 4 bases unmatched. The CDR3 sequence is 13 residues long. DNA of the CDR3: TGTGCCAGCAGCGAAACAGGGGTCTACGAGCAGTACTTC. This encodes CASSETGVYEQYF.

The gene calls are TRBV10-2 and TRBJ2-7; unclear D gene. CDR3 length: 11 residues. Germline-derived CDR1 and CDR2 are WSHSY and SAAADI. Trimming shortened V by 3 bases and J by 2 bases, and 2 bases separated the two germline ends. CDR3 in amino acids: CASSDPYEQYF. For the CDR3, the DNA is TGCGCCAGCAGTGACCCCTACGAGCAGTACTTC.